These T cell receptor beta chains were read from a single sample in a study of T cell repertoires in cytomegalovirus infection. TCRdb re-analysed the reads in MiXCR, keeping a single row per CDR3 protein. Of fewer than 1,000,000 distinct CDR3 sequences in the sample, approximately 31% are singletons; the top ten hold about an eighth. These receptors' targets are unknown. The input for sequencing was cultured CD8+ T cells from PBMCs, taken from culture after CMV antigen stimulation. The receptor source for this set is a human donor in good health (CMV status not recorded). Some clones in this sample may be carry-over from other donors' samples. Both conserved end residues are part of each CDR3. A D gene is named only where the DNA matches it firmly. For some rows the clone size is stated as once, few or many, or as a class when expanded; others skip it.

D gene	V gene	J gene	clone size	CDR3 protein	CDR3 DNA
-	TRBV29-1	TRBJ1-1	few	CSVEGASSTEAFF	TGCAGCGTTGAGGGGGCGTCCAGCACTGAAGCTTTCTTT
-	TRBV7-6	TRBJ2-7	many	CASSLEADYYEQYF	TGTGCCAGCAGCTTAGAAGCGGACTACTACGAGCAGTACTTC
-	TRBV12-3/TRBV12-4	TRBJ2-4	-	CASSLGRVGNIQYF	TGTGCCAGCAGTTTGGGCAGGGTGGGAAACATTCAGTACTTC
-	TRBV6-4	TRBJ2-1	-	CASSDWGTSRNNEQFF	TGTGCCAGCAGTGACTGGGGTACCTCTAGGAACAATGAGCAGTTCTTC
TRBD1	TRBV5-5	TRBJ2-1	few	CASSLLGTTGAVNEQFF	TGTGCCAGCAGCTTGTTGGGTACGACAGGGGCGGTAAATGAGCAGTTCTTC
-	TRBV12-5	TRBJ1-5	-	CASGPGRESNQPQHF	TGTGCTAGTGGTCCGGGCAGGGAAAGCAATCAGCCCCAGCATTTT
-	TRBV5-6	TRBJ2-1	-	CASRYRSGTYNEQFF	TGTGCCAGCAGGTACCGATCCGGGACTTACAATGAGCAGTTCTTC
-	TRBV12-3/TRBV12-4	TRBJ2-2	few	CANIDGGTGELFF	TGTGCCAATATCGACGGGGGTACCGGGGAGCTGTTTTTT
TRBD2	TRBV6-6	TRBJ2-2	few	CASSYSGLAGGQRTGELFF	TGTGCCAGCAGTTACTCGGGCCTAGCGGGGGGGCAGCGCACCGGGGAGCTGTTTTTT
-	TRBV7-9	TRBJ1-3	-	CASRDQGNTIYF	TGTGCCAGCAGAGATCAAGGAAACACCATATATTTT
-	TRBV2	TRBJ1-1	-	CANPGLANTEAFF	TGTGCCAACCCGGGACTGGCGAACACTGAAGCTTTCTTT
-	TRBV7-9	TRBJ2-5	few	CASRFETQYF	TGTGCCAGCAGGTTTGAGACCCAGTACTTC
-	TRBV12-3/TRBV12-4	TRBJ2-3	-	CASSLDYGLSTDTQYF	TGTGCCAGCAGTTTAGACTACGGGCTAAGCACAGATACGCAGTATTTT
-	TRBV10-3	TRBJ1-2	-	CAIKLGTYYGYTF	TGTGCCATCAAGCTAGGGACGTACTATGGCTACACCTTC
-	TRBV2	TRBJ2-1	once	CASSEGGREQFF	TGTGCCAGCAGTGAAGGGGGCCGTGAGCAGTTCTTC